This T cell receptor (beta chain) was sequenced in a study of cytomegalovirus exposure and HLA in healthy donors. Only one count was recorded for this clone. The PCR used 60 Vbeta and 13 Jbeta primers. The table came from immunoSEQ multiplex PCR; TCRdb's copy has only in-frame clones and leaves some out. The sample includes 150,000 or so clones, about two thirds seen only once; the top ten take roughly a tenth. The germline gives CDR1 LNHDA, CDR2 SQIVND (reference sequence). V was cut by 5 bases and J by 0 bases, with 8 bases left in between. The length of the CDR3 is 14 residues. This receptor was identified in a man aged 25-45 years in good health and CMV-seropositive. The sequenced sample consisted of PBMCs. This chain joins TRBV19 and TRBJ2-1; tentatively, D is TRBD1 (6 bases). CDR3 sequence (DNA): TGTGCCAGTAGTGAGGGGGACTCCTACAATGAGCAGTTCTTC. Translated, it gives CASSEGDSYNEQFF.